These 28 T cell receptor beta chains originate from one sample sequenced in a study of blood T cell repertoires in COVID-19 (dated by TCRdb to the early 2020s). Library creation used the immunoSEQ multiplex PCR assay. TCRdb's version of the immuneACCESS table is confined to in-frame rearrangements and falls short of the full clone set. An unresolved V gene accounts for under half of the shortfall where checked; the remainder is of unknown origin. This sample has 300,000 to 350,000 clones in its table, and roughly 87% of those were observed once. Clones ranked in the top ten supply roughly 9.9% of the sample. Source material: peripheral blood. These receptors came from a man in his thirties or forties with COVID-19, enrolled during active disease.

The chain links TRBV4-1 to TRBJ2-1; TRBD2 agrees at 7 bases. This CDR3 region has 19 residues. J lost 1 base, V lost 0 bases, and 12 bases had no gene match. Germline V gene data show CDR1 as MGHRA and CDR2 as YSYEKL. The CDR3 loop reads CASSQEGRAGMSSYNEQFF. The CDR3 DNA reads TGCGCCAGCAGCCAAGAGGGTAGAGCGGGGATGAGTTCCTACAATGAGCAGTTCTTC.

The rearrangement joins TRBV12-3 or TRBV12-4 to TRBJ2-7, with 9 bases identical to TRBD1. Losses at the gene ends were 7 bases for V and 6 bases for J; bases not matched to a gene: 4. CDR3 size: 12 residues. Here the CDR3 reads CASKTGGFEQYF. CDR3 nucleotides: TGTGCCAGCAAGACAGGGGGGTTCGAGCAGTACTTC.

This chain links TRBV5-1 with TRBJ1-5; D gene uncertain. The V and J ends lost 3 bases and 3 bases respectively, with 13 bases between them. The CDR3 runs to 15 residues. The germline V gene has CDR1 SGHRS and CDR2 YFSETQ. In DNA, the CDR3 is TGCGCCAGCAGCTCAGGTGGGGAGTTCAATCAGCCCCAGCATTTT. Translation gives CASSSGGEFNQPQHF.

The chain recombines TRBV7-3 with TRBJ2-5, with TRBD2 matching over 8 bases. This CDR3 has 14 residues. Germline loops: CDR1 SGHTA, CDR2 FQGTGA. V lost 5 bases to trimming and J lost 5 bases; unmatched junction nucleotides: 7. The CDR3 reads CASSLRGGFETQYF. In nucleotides, the CDR3 is TGTGCCAGCAGCCTCCGGGGGGGCTTTGAGACCCAGTACTTC.

This clone appeared a few times. J is TRBJ1-5 and V is TRBV28; 10 bases match TRBD1. This CDR3 region has 16 residues. Germline CDR1 MDHEN, CDR2 SYDVKM. V trimming: 8 bases; J trimming: 3 bases; junction bases outside the gene matches: 10. The CDR3 DNA sequence: TGTGCCAGCTCCGACCTAGGGACAGGGGACAATCAGCCCCAGCATTTT. Encoded protein: CASSDLGTGDNQPQHF.

The rearrangement joins TRBV24-1 to TRBJ1-4; no definite D call. Germline V gene sequence: CDR1 KGHDR, CDR2 SFDVKD. This CDR3 contains 14 residues. Between the trimmed V and J ends, which lost 5 bases and 1 base, there was a span of 7 bases. CDR3 region: CATSGRGTNEKLFF. In nucleotides, the CDR3 is TGTGCCACCAGTGGGCGGGGAACTAATGAAAAACTGTTTTTT.

The rearrangement joins TRBV5-1 to TRBJ2-7; a possible D gene is TRBD1 (5 bases). Germline assignment: CDR1 SGHRS and CDR2 YFSETQ. The ends were cut back, 0 bases at V and 3 bases at J, with 7 bases in the middle. CDR3 length: 13 residues. The CDR3 DNA is TGCGCCAGCAGCTTGGAGGGGCTCTACGAGCAGTACTTC. It yields the protein CASSLEGLYEQYF. Variable domain in full (rest from reference TRBV5-1 and TRBJ2-7): KAGVTQTPRYLIKTRGQQVTLSCSPISGHRSVSWYQQTPGQGLQFLFEYFSETQRNKGNFPGRFSGRQFSNSRSEMNVSTLELGDSALYLCASSLEGLYEQYFGPGTRLTVT.

This clone was recorded once. The rearrangement links TRBV5-5 to TRBJ2-2; 9 nucleotides match TRBD1. The ends lost 4 bases at V and 2 bases at J; junction bases unmatched: 6. This CDR3 has 16 residues. CDR1 SGHKS and CDR2 YYEKEE come from the germline V gene (reference sequence). DNA of the CDR3: TGTGCCAGCAGCGGACAGGGGCCGCCCAACACCGGGGAGCTGTTTTTT. Its protein is CASSGQGPPNTGELFF.

A single count supports this clone. The chain recombines TRBV10-3 with TRBJ2-5; 9 positions agree with TRBD2. The germline CDR1 and CDR2 sequences are ENHRY and SYGVKD. The trim removed 4 bases at V and 0 bases at J, leaving 6 bases unmatched. The CDR3 consists of 16 residues. The DNA of the CDR3 is TGTGCCATCAGTGGTCCTAGCGGGATTAACCAAGAGACCCAGTACTTC. This gives the protein CAISGPSGINQETQYF.

The rearrangement links TRBV6-5 to TRBJ2-7; D call uncertain. The length of the CDR3 is 13 residues. Germline V lookup: CDR1 MNHEY, CDR2 SVGAGI. V lost 4 bases to trimming and J lost 0 bases, with 7 bases between them. CDR3 in DNA: TGTGCCAGCAGTTCAGTTATCTCCTACGAGCAGTACTTC. This codes for CASSSVISYEQYF.

This chain joins TRBV3-1 (or the pseudogene TRBV3-2) and TRBJ2-7; D not certain. Deletions cut 4 bases from V and 4 bases from J, with 8 bases between. The CDR3 sequence is 12 residues long. From germline, CDR1 is LGHDT and CDR2 YNNKEL (reference sequence). The CDR3 region is CASSLFSYEQYF. For the CDR3, the DNA is TGTGCCAGCAGCCTATTTTCGTACGAGCAGTACTTC.

The V call is TRBV2, the J call TRBJ1-4; 7 bases are shared with TRBD1. From germline, CDR1 is SNHLY and CDR2 FYNNEI. V trimming: 10 bases; J trimming: 2 bases; junction bases outside the gene matches: 4. CDR3 size: 13 residues. The CDR3 is CATEGQTNEKLFF. CDR3 coding DNA: TGTGCCACCGAGGGACAGACTAATGAAAAACTGTTTTTT. The whole variable domain, filled in from reference TRBV2 and TRBJ1-4, reads EPEVTQTPSHQVTQMGQEVILRCVPISNHLYFYWYRQILGQKVEFLVSFYNNEISEKSEIFDDQFSVERPDGSNFTLKIRSTKLEDSAMYFCATEGQTNEKLFFGSGTQLSVL.

This clone has just a few counts. This sequence joins TRBV19 and TRBJ1-4; no definite D call. Trimming cost V 1 base and J 8 bases, with 11 bases left between them. CDR1 is LNHDA, CDR2 SQIVND, per germline (reference sequence). The CDR3 spans 14 residues. CDR3 amino acids: CASSIVSRGEKLFF. In nucleotides, the CDR3 is TGTGCCAGTAGTATAGTCAGTCGAGGAGAAAAACTGTTTTTT.

V usage is TRBV7-8 and J usage is TRBJ2-7, with unresolved D. The CDR3 runs 17 residues. The V and J ends lost 1 base and 0 bases respectively, with 16 bases between them. Germline V gene data show CDR1 as SGHVS and CDR2 as FQNEAQ. CDR3: CASSLVISPVASYEQYF. CDR3 DNA: TGTGCCAGCAGCTTAGTCATTAGTCCGGTCGCCTCCTACGAGCAGTACTTC.

This sequence joins TRBV25-1 and TRBJ2-2, with TRBD1 identical over 10 bases. CDR1 and CDR2 from the germline V gene are MGHDK and SYGVNS. The trim removed 8 bases at V and 3 bases at J, leaving 6 bases unmatched. There are 15 residues in the CDR3. This chain's CDR3 is CASRPGTGDTGELFF. The DNA for the CDR3 is TGTGCCAGCCGACCCGGGACAGGGGACACCGGGGAGCTGTTTTTT.

This chain links TRBV28 with TRBJ2-5; D possibly corresponds to TRBD2 (5 bases). This CDR3 region has 15 residues. The germline V gene encodes CDR1 MDHEN and CDR2 SYDVKM. V was cut by 8 bases and J by 1 base, with 17 bases left in between. In DNA form, the CDR3 reads TGTGCCAGCCTGCCCGGAGCGGCGGGCCAAGAGACCCAGTACTTC. It yields the protein CASLPGAAGQETQYF.

As to this clone: The sample holds other DNA sequences that translate to the same CDR3. The rearrangement joins TRBV7-2 to TRBJ2-3; unclear D gene. V lost 3 bases to trimming and J lost 2 bases, with 9 bases between them. CDR1 is SGHTA and CDR2 is FQGNSA in the germline V gene. This CDR3 comprises 14 residues. For the CDR3, the DNA is TGTGCCAGCAGCTTGAGGCTCTCCACAGATACGCAGTATTTT. It codes for CASSLRLSTDTQYF.

This chain connects TRBV5-5 to TRBJ2-7, with no clear D. The V gene lost 3 bases and the J gene lost 6 bases, with 19 bases spanning the gap. Per the germline V gene, CDR1 is SGHKS and CDR2 is YYEKEE (reference sequence). The CDR3 totals 15 residues. Here the CDR3 reads CASSSSLKLLTEQYF. The CDR3 nucleotides read TGTGCCAGCAGCTCTTCACTAAAACTGCTCACCGAGCAGTACTTC.

V gene TRBV3-1 (or the pseudogene TRBV3-2) combines with J gene TRBJ1-2; TRBD1 matches at 7 bases. Losses at the gene ends were 5 bases for V and 0 bases for J; bases not matched to a gene: 6. The CDR3 is made up of 15 amino acids. Per the germline V gene, CDR1 is LGHDT and CDR2 is YNNKEL (reference sequence). The CDR3 loop is CASSSGTESNYGYTF. The CDR3 DNA reads as TGTGCCAGCAGCTCCGGGACAGAGTCTAACTATGGCTACACCTTC.

The chain joins TRBV5-6 to TRBJ1-2, with 9 bases matching TRBD1. The CDR3 is 15 amino acids. The ends lost 9 bases at V and 10 bases at J; junction bases unmatched: 19. Germline CDR1 SGHDT, CDR2 YYEEEE. The CDR3 DNA follows: TGTGCCACTACCGGACAGGGGCTCTCTCTAGGATCCTACACCTTC. Residues: CATTGQGLSLGSYTF.

The gene calls are TRBV28 and TRBJ1-4; 8 positions match TRBD1. The CDR3 runs 17 residues. V gave up 4 bases and J gave up 0 bases; unmatched junction bases: 7. The germline V gene has CDR1 MDHEN and CDR2 SYDVKM. The CDR3 DNA reads TGTGCCAGCAGTTCTCCAGGGGGCTTGGCAACTAATGAAAAACTGTTTTTT. The encoded protein is CASSSPGGLATNEKLFF. The variable domain in full, with the rest retrieved from reference TRBV28 and TRBJ1-4, is DVKVTQSSRYLVKRTGEKVFLECVQDMDHENMFWYRQDPGLGLRLIYFSYDVKMKEKGDIPEGYSVSREKKERFSLILESASTNQTSMYLCASSSPGGLATNEKLFFGSGTQLSVL.

The V call is TRBV10-3, the J call TRBJ2-5; 8 nucleotides align to TRBD1. The CDR3 length is 17 residues. Germline V CDR1 and CDR2: ENHRY, SYGVKD. V shed 2 bases and J 5 bases; nucleotides not matched to a gene: 13. In DNA, the CDR3 is TGTGCCATCAGTGAGCCTAGAACAGGGGGTGTAGCGGAGACCCAGTACTTC. Translating gives CAISEPRTGGVAETQYF.

The rearrangement links TRBV29-1 to TRBJ1-2; TRBD1 matches at 10 bases. The CDR3 has 14 residues. V trimming: 7 bases; J trimming: 2 bases; junction bases outside the gene matches: 7. From germline, CDR1 is SQVTM and CDR2 ANQGSEA. The CDR3, as DNA: TGCAGCGCTTGGGGGACAGGGGTAAACTATGGCTACACCTTC. This codes for CSAWGTGVNYGYTF.

This chain links TRBV4-3 with TRBJ1-2; D not resolved. V lost 1 base to trimming and J lost 6 bases, with 12 bases between them. The CDR3 totals 14 residues. Germline lookup yields CDR1 LGHNA and CDR2 YSLEER. CDR3 region: CASSQGTRRDGYTF. CDR3 DNA sequence: TGCGCCAGCAGCCAAGGAACACGACGGGATGGCTACACCTTC.

The chain couples TRBV6-6 to TRBJ1-4; 8 bases are shared with TRBD1. The V gene end was trimmed by 5 bases and the J gene end by 7 bases; junction bases not matched to a gene: 9. Germline CDR1 is MNHNY and CDR2 is SVGAGI (reference sequence). The CDR3 extends over 15 amino acids. CDR3 region: CASSGQGGNGEKLFF. DNA for the CDR3: TGTGCCAGCAGTGGACAGGGAGGCAACGGTGAAAAACTGTTTTTT.

The chain uses TRBV6-5 and TRBJ2-1; weak D call: TRBD2 (6 bases). V dropped 6 bases and J dropped 10 bases, with 22 bases sitting between them. This CDR3 contains 15 residues. Germline V gene sequence: CDR1 MNHEY, CDR2 SVGAGI. The CDR3: CASSPWDGPGGEQFF. DNA for the CDR3: TGTGCCAGCAGCCCATGGGACGGGCCCGGAGGGGAGCAGTTCTTC.

The chain joins TRBV27 to TRBJ1-5; D might be TRBD1 (6 bases). The ends were cut back, 2 bases at V and 2 bases at J, with 7 bases in the middle. This CDR3 region has 14 residues. The germline gives CDR1 MNHEY, CDR2 SMNVEV (reference sequence). CDR3 nucleotide sequence: TGTGCCAGCAGTTTACGGACAGGCAATCAGCCCCAGCATTTT. Residues: CASSLRTGNQPQHF.

The chain carries TRBV27 and TRBJ1-1, with D hard to call. The CDR3 is 15 residues long. Germline V gene lookup returns CDR1 MNHEY and CDR2 SMNVEV (reference sequence). The germline V and J ends were trimmed by 3 bases and 0 bases, with 11 bases remaining between them. The CDR3: CASSLNRFMNTEAFF. CDR3 nucleotides: TGTGCCAGCAGTTTGAACAGATTTATGAACACTGAAGCTTTCTTT.